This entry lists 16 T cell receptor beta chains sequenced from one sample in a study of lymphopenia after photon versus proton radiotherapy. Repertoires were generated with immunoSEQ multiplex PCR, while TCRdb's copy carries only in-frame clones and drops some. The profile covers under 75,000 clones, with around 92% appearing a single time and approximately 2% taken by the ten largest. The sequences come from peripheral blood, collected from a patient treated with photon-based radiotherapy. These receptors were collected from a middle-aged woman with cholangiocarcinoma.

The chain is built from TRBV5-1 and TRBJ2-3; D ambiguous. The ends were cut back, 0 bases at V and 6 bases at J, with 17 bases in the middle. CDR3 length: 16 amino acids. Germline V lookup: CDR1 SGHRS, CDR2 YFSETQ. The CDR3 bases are TGCGCCAGCAGCTTGGTGTCACCAGGTCAGACGGATACGCAGTATTTT. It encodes CASSLVSPGQTDTQYF.

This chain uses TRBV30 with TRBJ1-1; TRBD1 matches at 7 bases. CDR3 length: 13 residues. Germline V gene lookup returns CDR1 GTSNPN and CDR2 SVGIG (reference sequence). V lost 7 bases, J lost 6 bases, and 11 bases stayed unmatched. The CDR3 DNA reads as TGTGCCTTCGGAAAAAGGGGGCGAGCTGAAGCTTTCTTT. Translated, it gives CAFGKRGRAEAFF.

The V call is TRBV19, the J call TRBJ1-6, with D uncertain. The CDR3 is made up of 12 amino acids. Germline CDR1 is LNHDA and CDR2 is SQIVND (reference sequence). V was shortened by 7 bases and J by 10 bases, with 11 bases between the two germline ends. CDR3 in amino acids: CASTTAGSPLHF. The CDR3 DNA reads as TGTGCCAGTACTACAGCAGGATCACCCCTCCACTTT.

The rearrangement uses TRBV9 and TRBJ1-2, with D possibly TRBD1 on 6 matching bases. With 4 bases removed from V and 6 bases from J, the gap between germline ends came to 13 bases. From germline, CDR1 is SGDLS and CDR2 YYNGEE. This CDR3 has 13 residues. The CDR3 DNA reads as TGTGCCAGCAGCTCCCGGGGGGGCGATGGCTACACCTTC. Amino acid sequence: CASSSRGGDGYTF.

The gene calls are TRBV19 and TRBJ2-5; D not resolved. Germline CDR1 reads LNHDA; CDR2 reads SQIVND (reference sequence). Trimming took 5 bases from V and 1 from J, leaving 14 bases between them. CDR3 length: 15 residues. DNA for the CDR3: TGTGCCAGTAGTCCTCATCCCACAGTCCAAGAGACCCAGTACTTC. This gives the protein CASSPHPTVQETQYF.

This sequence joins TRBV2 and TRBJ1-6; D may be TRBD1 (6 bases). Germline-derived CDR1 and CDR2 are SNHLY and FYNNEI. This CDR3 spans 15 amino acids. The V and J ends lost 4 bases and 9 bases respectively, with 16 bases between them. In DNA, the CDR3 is TGTGCCAGCAGTGCGAGGGGGATAGGTATTTCACCCCTCCACTTT. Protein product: CASSARGIGISPLHF.

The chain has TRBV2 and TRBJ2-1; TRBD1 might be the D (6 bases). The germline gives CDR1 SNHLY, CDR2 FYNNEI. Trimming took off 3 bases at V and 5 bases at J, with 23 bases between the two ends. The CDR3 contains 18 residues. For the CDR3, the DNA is TGTGCCAGCAGTGATAGCCAGGGACAACCGGCCATTCACAATGAGCAGTTCTTC. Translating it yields CASSDSQGQPAIHNEQFF.

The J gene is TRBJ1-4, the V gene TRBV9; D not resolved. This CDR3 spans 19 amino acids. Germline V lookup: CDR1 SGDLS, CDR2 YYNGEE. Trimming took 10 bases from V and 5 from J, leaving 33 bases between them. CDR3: CAANQGDPWDTGKNEKLFF. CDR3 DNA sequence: TGTGCCGCAAATCAAGGAGATCCGTGGGATACGGGAAAGAATGAAAAACTGTTTTTT.

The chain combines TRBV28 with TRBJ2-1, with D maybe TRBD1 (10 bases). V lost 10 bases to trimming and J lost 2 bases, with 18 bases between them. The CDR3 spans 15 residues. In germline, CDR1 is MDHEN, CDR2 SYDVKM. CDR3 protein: CATAGGTGAYNEQFF. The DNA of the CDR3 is TGTGCCACCGCGGGGGGGACAGGGGCCTACAATGAGCAGTTCTTC.

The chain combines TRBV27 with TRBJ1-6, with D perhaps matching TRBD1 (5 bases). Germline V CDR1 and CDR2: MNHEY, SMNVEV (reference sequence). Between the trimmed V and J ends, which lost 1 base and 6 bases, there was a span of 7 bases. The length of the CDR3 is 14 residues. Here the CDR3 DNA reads TGTGCCAGCAGTTTATACCAGGGTAATTCACCCCTCCACTTT. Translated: CASSLYQGNSPLHF.

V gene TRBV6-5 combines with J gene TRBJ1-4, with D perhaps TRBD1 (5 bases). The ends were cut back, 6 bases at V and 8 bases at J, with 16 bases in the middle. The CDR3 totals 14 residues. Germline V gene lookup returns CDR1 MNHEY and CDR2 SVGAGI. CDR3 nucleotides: TGTGCCAGCAGAGGAGGGACGGCGGGGGAAAAACTGTTTTTT. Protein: CASRGGTAGEKLFF.

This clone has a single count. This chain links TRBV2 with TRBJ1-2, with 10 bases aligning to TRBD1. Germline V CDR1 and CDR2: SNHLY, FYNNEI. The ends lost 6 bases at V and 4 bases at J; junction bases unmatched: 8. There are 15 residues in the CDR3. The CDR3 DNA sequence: TGTGCCAGCAGAGCCGGGACAGGGGCGTTCTATGGCTACACCTTC. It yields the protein CASRAGTGAFYGYTF.

The CDR3: CAWRTGNYNSPLHF. In DNA form, the CDR3 reads TGTGCCTGGAGGACAGGGAACTATAATTCACCCCTCCACTTT. The chain carries TRBV30 and TRBJ1-6; 7 positions match TRBD1. Germline V gives CDR1 GTSNPN, CDR2 SVGIG (reference sequence). The CDR3 covers 14 residues. V lost 3 bases and J lost 3; bases outside the gene matches: 2.

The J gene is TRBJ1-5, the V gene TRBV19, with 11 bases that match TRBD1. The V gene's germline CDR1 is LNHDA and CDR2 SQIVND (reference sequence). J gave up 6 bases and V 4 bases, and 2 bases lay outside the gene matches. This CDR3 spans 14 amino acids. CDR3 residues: CASSTGTGGQPQHF. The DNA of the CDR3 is TGTGCCAGTAGTACCGGGACAGGGGGTCAGCCCCAGCATTTT.

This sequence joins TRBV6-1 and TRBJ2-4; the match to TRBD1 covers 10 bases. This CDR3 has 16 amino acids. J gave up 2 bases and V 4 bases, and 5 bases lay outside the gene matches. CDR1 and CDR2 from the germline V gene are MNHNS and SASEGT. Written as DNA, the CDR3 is TGTGCCAGCAGTGTGACAGGGGGCAAGTCCAAAAACATTCAGTACTTC. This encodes CASSVTGGKSKNIQYF.

CDR3 in DNA: TGCAGCGGCACTGGGGGGCAGGGGGGCGAGCAGTACTTC. Translation: CSGTGGQGGEQYF. This chain connects TRBV29-1 to TRBJ2-7; tentative D call: TRBD1 (7 bases). This CDR3 region has 13 residues. Trimming cost V 7 bases and J 6 bases, with 19 bases left between them. The germline gives CDR1 SQVTM, CDR2 ANQGSEA.